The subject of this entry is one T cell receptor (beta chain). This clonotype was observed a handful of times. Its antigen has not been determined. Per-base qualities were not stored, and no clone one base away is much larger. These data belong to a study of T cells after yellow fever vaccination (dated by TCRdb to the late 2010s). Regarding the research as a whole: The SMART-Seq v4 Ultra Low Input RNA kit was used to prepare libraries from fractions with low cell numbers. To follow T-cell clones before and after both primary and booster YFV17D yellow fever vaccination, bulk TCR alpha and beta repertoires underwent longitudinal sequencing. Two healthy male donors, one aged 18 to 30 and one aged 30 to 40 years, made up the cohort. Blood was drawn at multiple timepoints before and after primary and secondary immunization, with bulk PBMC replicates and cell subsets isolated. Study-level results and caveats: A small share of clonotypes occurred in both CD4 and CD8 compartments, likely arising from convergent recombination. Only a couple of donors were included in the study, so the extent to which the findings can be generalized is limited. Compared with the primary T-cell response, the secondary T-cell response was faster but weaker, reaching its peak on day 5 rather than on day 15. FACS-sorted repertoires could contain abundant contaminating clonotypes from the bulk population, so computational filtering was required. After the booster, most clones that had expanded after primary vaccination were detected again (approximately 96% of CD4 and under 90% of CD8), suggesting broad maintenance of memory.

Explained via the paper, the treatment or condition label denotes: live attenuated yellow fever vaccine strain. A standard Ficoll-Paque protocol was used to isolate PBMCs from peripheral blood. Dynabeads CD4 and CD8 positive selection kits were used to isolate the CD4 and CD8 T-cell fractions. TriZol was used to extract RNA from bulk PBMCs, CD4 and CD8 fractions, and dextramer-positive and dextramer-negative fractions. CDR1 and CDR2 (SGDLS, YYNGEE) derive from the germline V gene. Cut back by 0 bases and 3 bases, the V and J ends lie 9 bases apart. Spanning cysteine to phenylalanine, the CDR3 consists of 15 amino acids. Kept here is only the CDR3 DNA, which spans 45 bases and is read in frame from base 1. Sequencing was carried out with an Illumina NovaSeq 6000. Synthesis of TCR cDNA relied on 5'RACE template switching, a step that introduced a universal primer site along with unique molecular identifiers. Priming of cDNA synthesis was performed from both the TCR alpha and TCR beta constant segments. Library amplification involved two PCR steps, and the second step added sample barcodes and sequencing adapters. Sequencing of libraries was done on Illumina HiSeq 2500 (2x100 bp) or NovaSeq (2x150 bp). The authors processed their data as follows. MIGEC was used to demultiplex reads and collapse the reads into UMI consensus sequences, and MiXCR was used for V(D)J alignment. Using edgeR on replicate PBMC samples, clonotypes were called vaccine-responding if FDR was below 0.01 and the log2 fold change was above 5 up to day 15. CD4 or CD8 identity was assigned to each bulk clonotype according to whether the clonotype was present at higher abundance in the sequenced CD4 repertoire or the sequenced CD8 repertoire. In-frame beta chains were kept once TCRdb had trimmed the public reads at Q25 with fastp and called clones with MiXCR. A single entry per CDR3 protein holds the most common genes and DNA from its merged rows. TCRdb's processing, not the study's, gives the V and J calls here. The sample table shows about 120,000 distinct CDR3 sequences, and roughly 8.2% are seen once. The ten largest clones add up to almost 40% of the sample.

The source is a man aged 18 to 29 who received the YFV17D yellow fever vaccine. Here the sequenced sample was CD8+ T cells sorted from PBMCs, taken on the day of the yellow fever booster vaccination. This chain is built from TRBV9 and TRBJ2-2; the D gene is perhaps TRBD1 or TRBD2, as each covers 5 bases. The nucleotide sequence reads TGTGCCAGCAGCGTAGGGGGGAAGGACACCGGGGAGCTGTTTTTT. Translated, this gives CASSVGGKDTGELFF.